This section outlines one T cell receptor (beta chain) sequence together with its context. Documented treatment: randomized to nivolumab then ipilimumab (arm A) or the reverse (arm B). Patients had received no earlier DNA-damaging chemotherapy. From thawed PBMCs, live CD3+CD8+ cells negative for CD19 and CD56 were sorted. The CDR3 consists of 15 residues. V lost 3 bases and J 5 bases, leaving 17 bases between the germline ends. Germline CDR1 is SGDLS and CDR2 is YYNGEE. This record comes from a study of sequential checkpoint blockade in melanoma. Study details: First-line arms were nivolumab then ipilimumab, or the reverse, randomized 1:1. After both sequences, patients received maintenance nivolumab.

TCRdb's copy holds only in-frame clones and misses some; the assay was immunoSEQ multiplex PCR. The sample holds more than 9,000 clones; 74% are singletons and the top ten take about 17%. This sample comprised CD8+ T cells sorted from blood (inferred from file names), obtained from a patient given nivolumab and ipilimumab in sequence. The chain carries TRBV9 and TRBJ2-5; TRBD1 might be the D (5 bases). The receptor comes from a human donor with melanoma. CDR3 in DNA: TGTGCCAGCAGCGAGATCCAGGGTGGGGTGGAGACCCAGTACTTC. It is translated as CASSEIQGGVETQYF.